Below are 22 T cell receptor beta chains sequenced from a single sample in a study of T cells after yellow fever vaccination. TCRdb itself ran the 5' RACE reads through MiXCR, one entry per CDR3 protein. The sample lists 150,000 to 200,000 distinct CDR3 sequences, approximately 11% occurring once. The starting material was CD8+ T cells sorted from PBMCs, obtained 15 days after the yellow fever booster vaccination. These receptors all stem from a man between 18 and 29 years old who received the YFV17D yellow fever vaccine.

The chain employs TRBV6-6 and TRBJ2-7; D not certain. V dropped 2 bases and J dropped 0 bases, with 11 bases sitting between them. Germline V gene sequence: CDR1 MNHNY, CDR2 SVGAGI (reference sequence). This CDR3 is built from 15 residues. The CDR3 region is CASSYGQKSSYEQYV. The CDR3 nucleotides read TGTGCCAGCAGTTACGGGCAGAAGAGCTCCTACGAGCAGTACGTC.

The V call is TRBV5-4, the J call TRBJ2-7; D tentatively reads TRBD1 or TRBD2 (5 bases each). Trimming left V 5 bases short and J 2 bases short, with 14 bases between. Germline V gene data show CDR1 as SGHNT and CDR2 as YYREEE (reference sequence). The CDR3 has 14 residues. The CDR3 loop reads CASSSGLAPYEQYF. Written as DNA, the CDR3 is TGTGCCAGCAGTTCGGGGCTCGCCCCCTACGAGCAGTACTTC. Full variable domain (remainder filled in from reference TRBV5-4 and TRBJ2-7): ETGVTQSPTHLIKTRGQQVTLRCSSQSGHNTVSWYQQALGQGPQFIFQYYREEENGRGNFPPRFSGLQFPNYSSELNVNALELDDSALYLCASSSGLAPYEQYFGPGTRLTVT.

This clonotype was found many times. The chain combines TRBV29-1 with TRBJ1-2; D gene ambiguous. V was clipped by 7 bases and J by 4 bases, with 16 bases between them. This CDR3 is built from 13 residues. Germline V gene lookup returns CDR1 SQVTM and CDR2 ANQGSEA. The CDR3: CSAVTENLYGYTF. The CDR3 DNA sequence: TGCAGCGCCGTAACAGAGAATCTCTATGGCTACACCTTC. The full variable domain, completed using reference TRBV29-1 and TRBJ1-2, is SAVISQKPSRDICQRGTSLTIQCQVDSQVTMMFWYRQQPGQSLTLIATANQGSEATYESGFVIDKFPISRPNLTFSTLTVSNMSPEDSSIYLCSAVTENLYGYTFGSGTRLTVV.

This clonotype turned up a few times. This chain links TRBV7-2 with TRBJ2-5; no clear D gene. The germline V and J ends were trimmed by 5 bases and 2 bases, with 15 bases remaining between them. This CDR3 contains 15 residues. Germline assignment: CDR1 SGHTA and CDR2 FQGNSA. The CDR3 nucleotides read TGTGCCAGCAGCCTCCACCGTGGAGAACAAGAGACCCAGTACTTC. Its translation: CASSLHRGEQETQYF.

This clonotype was recorded many times. The chain has TRBV5-4 and TRBJ2-5, with D tentatively TRBD1 or TRBD2 (6 bases each). The germline CDR1 and CDR2 sequences are SGHNT and YYREEE (reference sequence). The length of the CDR3 is 13 residues. V lost 4 bases and J lost 2, with 9 bases in between. The CDR3: CASSKGGQETQYF. The CDR3 DNA sequence: TGTGCCAGCAGCAAGGGGGGTCAAGAGACCCAGTACTTC.

This clonotype came up a few times. This chain links TRBV12-3 or TRBV12-4 with TRBJ2-5; 8 nucleotides match TRBD1. The CDR3 is made up of 15 amino acids. The V gene end was trimmed by 7 bases and the J gene end by 4 bases; junction bases not matched to a gene: 11. This chain's CDR3 is CASTDSDRVIETQYF. The CDR3 DNA reads as TGTGCCAGCACCGATTCGGACAGGGTGATAGAGACCCAGTACTTC.

This clonotype was recorded many times. The chain employs TRBV7-9 and TRBJ2-1; TRBD2 is a possible D gene (6 bases). The germline V gene has CDR1 SEHNR and CDR2 FQNEAQ (reference sequence). V was pared by 10 bases and J by 8 bases, with 21 bases between. This CDR3 has 14 residues. Here the CDR3 reads CATRGTPLGDEQFF. The DNA of the CDR3 is TGTGCCACCCGGGGGACCCCTCTCGGGGATGAGCAGTTCTTC.

V gene TRBV29-1 combines with J gene TRBJ1-1; possible D gene TRBD1, 5 bases. Trimming pared 0 bases from V and 1 base from J, leaving 9 bases between. The CDR3 sequence is 14 residues long. The germline V gene has CDR1 SQVTM and CDR2 ANQGSEA. CDR3 nucleotide sequence: TGCAGCGTTGAAGATCTAGACAGGAACACTGAAGCTTTCTTT. Residues: CSVEDLDRNTEAFF.

Written as DNA, the CDR3 is TGCAGTGCTAGGGGGACCATCTCCTACGAGCAGTACGTC. This sequence encodes CSARGTISYEQYV. The rearrangement joins TRBV20-1 to TRBJ2-7; D is perhaps TRBD1 or TRBD2 (5 bases each). The CDR3 consists of 13 residues. CDR1 is DFQATT and CDR2 is SNEGSKA in the germline V gene (reference sequence). Trimming removed 3 bases at V and 0 bases at J, with 9 bases between.

The chain joins TRBV2 to TRBJ1-2; D is ambiguous. Per the germline V gene, CDR1 is SNHLY and CDR2 is FYNNEI. This CDR3 region has 12 residues. Trimming pared 8 bases from V and 6 bases from J, leaving 13 bases between. In DNA, the CDR3 is TGTGCCAGCGGGTACTTCTCGGATGGCTACACCTTC. Translating it yields CASGYFSDGYTF.

The gene calls are TRBV15 and TRBJ1-3; 7 positions match TRBD1. With V trimmed by 0 bases and J by 0 bases, 5 bases remained unmatched. Germline V gene lookup returns CDR1 LNHNV and CDR2 YYDKDF (reference sequence). This CDR3 comprises 17 residues. CDR3 in DNA: TGTGCCACCAGCAGAGATCGGACAGGAGTCTCTGGAAACACCATATATTTT. Translated, it gives CATSRDRTGVSGNTIYF.

This clonotype appeared many times. V gene TRBV5-1 combines with J gene TRBJ2-4, with D hard to call. Germline CDR1 is SGHRS and CDR2 is YFSETQ. V dropped 2 bases and J dropped 6 bases, with 6 bases sitting between them. The CDR3 has 12 amino acids. The CDR3 coding sequence is TGCGCCAGCAGCTTCAGTGGAAACATTCAGTACTTC. This gives the protein CASSFSGNIQYF.

V and J are TRBV12-3 or TRBV12-4 and TRBJ2-3; unclear D gene. This CDR3 comprises 12 residues. The V and J ends lost 3 bases and 4 bases respectively, with 5 bases between them. The CDR3 DNA sequence: TGTGCCAGCAGTTTTGTTCCAGATACGCAGTATTTT. Amino acid sequence: CASSFVPDTQYF.

This clonotype came up a few times. This rearrangement joins TRBV19 to TRBJ1-6; maybe TRBD1 (6 bases). The CDR3 totals 13 residues. V lost 1 base, J lost 10 bases, and 8 bases lay in between. Germline V gene lookup returns CDR1 LNHDA and CDR2 SQIVND (reference sequence). The CDR3 nucleotides read TGTGCCAGTAGTATAGGGGGACAATCACCCCTCCACTTT. As protein: CASSIGGQSPLHF.

This clonotype was recorded at least ten times. The rearrangement links TRBV29-1 to TRBJ2-5; D unresolved. Germline V gene lookup returns CDR1 SQVTM and CDR2 ANQGSEA. Trimming removed 7 bases at V and 3 bases at J, with 9 bases between. The CDR3 has 11 amino acids. This chain's CDR3 is CSATFKETQYF. CDR3 in DNA: TGCAGCGCTACTTTTAAAGAGACCCAGTACTTC. Based on the CDR3 plus reference TRBV29-1 and TRBJ2-5, the full variable domain is SAVISQKPSRDICQRGTSLTIQCQVDSQVTMMFWYRQQPGQSLTLIATANQGSEATYESGFVIDKFPISRPNLTFSTLTVSNMSPEDSSIYLCSATFKETQYFGPGTRLLVL.

V and J are TRBV2 and TRBJ2-4; D remains unclear. Germline lookup yields CDR1 SNHLY and CDR2 FYNNEI. The CDR3 runs 15 residues. Between the trimmed V and J ends, which lost 1 base and 4 bases, there was a span of 11 bases. The CDR3 region has the DNA TGTGCCAGCAGTGAAGACCCGGGTCCAAAAAACATTCAGTACTTC. Translating gives CASSEDPGPKNIQYF.

This clonotype was found a few times. The chain has TRBV7-2 and TRBJ2-7; 7 bases fit TRBD1. The CDR3 runs 14 residues. With 4 bases clipped from V and 1 base from J, the junction kept 4 bases outside the gene matches. Germline CDR1 and CDR2: SGHTA and FQGNSA. Here the CDR3 reads CASSSRDSSYEQYV. DNA for the CDR3: TGTGCCAGCAGCTCCCGGGACAGTTCCTACGAGCAGTACGTC.

The V call is TRBV20-1, the J call TRBJ2-1; D could derive from TRBD1 or TRBD2 (6 bases each). Trimming took 3 bases from V and 2 from J, leaving 14 bases between them. CDR3 length: 15 residues. Germline loops: CDR1 DFQATT, CDR2 SNEGSKA (reference sequence). The CDR3 DNA reads TGCAGTGCTAGTGGGTCGGGGGCACCCTACAATGAGCAGTTCTTC. Amino acids: CSASGSGAPYNEQFF.

This clonotype was seen a handful of times. V and J are TRBV5-1 and TRBJ1-1; D gene uncertain. CDR3 length equals 11 residues. CDR1 and CDR2 from the germline V gene are SGHRS and YFSETQ. The V gene lost 2 bases and the J gene lost 8 bases, with 7 bases spanning the gap. In DNA form, the CDR3 reads TGCGCCAGCAGCTTCGGCGAGGAAGCTTTCTTT. It translates to CASSFGEEAFF.

This clonotype was seen ten or more times. The V gene is TRBV7-6, the J gene TRBJ2-7, with 7 positions matching TRBD1. V lost 4 bases and J lost 5; bases outside the gene matches: 20. Germline V gene lookup returns CDR1 SGHVS and CDR2 FNYEAQ. There are 18 residues in the CDR3. The CDR3 loop is CASSSGAGGRKKVDEQYF. The CDR3 bases are TGTGCCAGCAGCTCTGGGGCAGGGGGAAGAAAAAAAGTCGACGAGCAGTACTTC.

Here the CDR3 DNA reads TGTGCCAGCAGATCAGGACTAGCGGGGGGGATCTCCTACGAGCAGTACTTC. It translates to CASRSGLAGGISYEQYF. This chain joins TRBV7-9 and TRBJ2-7, with 15 bases that match TRBD2. Per the germline V gene, CDR1 is SEHNR and CDR2 is FQNEAQ (reference sequence). V was clipped by 6 bases and J by 0 bases; unmatched bases: 6. CDR3 length: 17 residues.

There are a few counts of this clonotype. This chain connects TRBV10-3 to TRBJ2-7; 7 bases align to TRBD1. V lost 9 bases to trimming and J lost 2 bases; unmatched junction nucleotides: 4. Germline CDR1 ENHRY, CDR2 SYGVKD. The CDR3 is made up of 12 amino acids. In DNA, the CDR3 is TGTGCCATTGGACAGGCGACCTACGAGCAGTACTTC. Its protein product is CAIGQATYEQYF.